Following are 12 T cell receptor beta chains from one sample sequenced in a study of cytomegalovirus exposure and HLA in healthy donors. PCR was performed using 60 Vbeta and 13 Jbeta primers. Method: immunoSEQ multiplex PCR; TCRdb's copy keeps in-frame clones and lacks some. The data hold some 100,000 clones, with about 72% observed a single time. Specimen: PBMCs. The receptors derive from a man aged 50 or older in good health and CMV-seropositive.

This sequence joins TRBV6-1 and TRBJ2-3; 7 nucleotides match TRBD1. CDR3 size: 15 residues. Germline loops: CDR1 MNHNS, CDR2 SASEGT. The V segment lost 5 bases and the J segment 7 bases; nucleotides outside the gene matches: 12. The CDR3 nucleotides are TGTGCCAGCAGTATTTGGACAGGTGGATTATATACGCAGTATTTT. Translated, it gives CASSIWTGGLYTQYF.

A few counts support this clone. This chain links TRBV18 with TRBJ2-1; TRBD2 matches at 16 bases. This CDR3 comprises 20 residues. CDR1 and CDR2 from the germline V gene are KGHSH and LQKENI. Germline trimming cut 1 base from V and 6 bases from J; bases unmatched to any gene: 12. This CDR3 is CASSPRPGTSGRAGSNEQFF. CDR3 DNA: TGTGCCAGCTCACCACGTCCCGGGACTAGCGGGAGGGCCGGATCCAATGAGCAGTTCTTC.

This clone has a single count. This chain's CDR3 is CASSPLNSGGAQETQYF. CDR3 nucleotide sequence: TGTGCCAGCAGTCCTCTTAATAGCGGGGGGGCTCAAGAGACCCAGTACTTC. This chain connects TRBV27 to TRBJ2-5, with 11 bases fitting TRBD2. Germline values: CDR1 MNHEY, CDR2 SMNVEV (reference sequence). Unmatched junction bases numbered 10, after V lost 5 bases and J lost 2 bases. The CDR3 is made up of 17 amino acids.

This sequence joins TRBV5-1 and TRBJ2-7, with D possibly matching TRBD1 (7 bases). Trimming removed 4 bases at V and 6 bases at J, with 17 bases between. The CDR3 spans 14 residues. The germline CDR1 and CDR2 sequences are SGHRS and YFSETQ. The CDR3 DNA follows: TGCGCCAGCAGCCCCCAGGGGGGAGTTGGCGAGCAGTACTTC. Residues: CASSPQGGVGEQYF.

CDR3 sequence: CASSHVGGVEAFF. CDR3 DNA: TGTGCCAGCAGCCATGTAGGGGGCGTGGAAGCTTTCTTT. The chain has TRBV7-2 and TRBJ1-1; 7 positions agree with TRBD1. Germline V CDR1 and CDR2: SGHTA, FQGNSA. J was trimmed by 8 bases and V by 5 bases; bases with no gene match: 8. This CDR3 region has 13 residues.

CDR3 DNA sequence: TGTGCCACCCAGAACCCCTTTTTGTACAATGAGCAGTTCTTC. Its protein is CATQNPFLYNEQFF. The V gene is TRBV6-5, the J gene TRBJ2-1; D unclear. The CDR3 sequence is 14 residues long. Looked up from germline, CDR1 is MNHEY and CDR2 is SVGAGI. The germline V and J ends were trimmed by 10 bases and 4 bases, with 17 bases remaining between them.

The rearrangement joins TRBV5-1 to TRBJ1-5; D gene uncertain. The CDR3 runs 13 residues. Per germline, CDR1 SGHRS and CDR2 YFSETQ. V dropped 2 bases and J dropped 7 bases, with 10 bases sitting between them. The CDR3 protein is CASSLSGLQPQHF. CDR3 in DNA: TGCGCCAGCAGCTTATCAGGCCTCCAGCCCCAGCATTTT.

V is TRBV5-6 and J is TRBJ2-5; no clear D. Germline CDR1 and CDR2: SGHDT and YYEEEE. V was pared by 0 bases and J by 5 bases, with 8 bases between. CDR3 length: 13 residues. The CDR3 is CASSLDPRETQYF. CDR3 coding DNA: TGTGCCAGCAGCTTGGACCCTCGGGAGACCCAGTACTTC. The full variable domain, in which reference TRBV5-6 and TRBJ2-5 provide the parts outside the CDR3, is DAGVTQSPTHLIKTRGQQVTLRCSPKSGHDTVSWYQQALGQGPQFIFQYYEEEERQRGNFPDRFSGHQFPNYSSELNVNALLLGDSALYLCASSLDPRETQYFGPGTRLLVL.

J is TRBJ2-5 and V is TRBV28; unclear D gene. Germline CDR1 and CDR2: MDHEN and SYDVKM. V was trimmed by 3 bases and J by 7 bases, leaving 12 bases between them. The CDR3 contains 13 residues. The CDR3, as DNA: TGTGCCAGCAGTTTGAACACCCCCGCGACCCAGTACTTC. This sequence encodes CASSLNTPATQYF.

The chain has TRBV18 and TRBJ1-1; TRBD1 might be the D (5 bases). V lost 6 bases to trimming and J lost 1 base, with 15 bases between them. Looked up from germline, CDR1 is KGHSH and CDR2 is LQKENI. The CDR3 covers 15 residues. The CDR3 region is CASSRSGGRNTEAFF. The CDR3, as DNA: TGTGCCAGCTCCCGGAGCGGGGGAAGGAACACTGAAGCTTTCTTT.

The chain links TRBV28 to TRBJ1-2; D possibly corresponds to TRBD1 (6 bases). Trimming pared 10 bases from V and 5 bases from J, leaving 14 bases between. CDR3 length: 12 amino acids. Germline CDR1 MDHEN, CDR2 SYDVKM. Here the CDR3 DNA reads TGTGCCACCGGACAGACCTTATATGGCTACACCTTC. Protein: CATGQTLYGYTF.

This clone was detected once. The chain has TRBV7-9 and TRBJ2-1; D gene ambiguous. The CDR3 length is 12 residues. The V end was cut by 2 bases, the J end by 6 bases, with 5 bases between. Germline V gene sequence: CDR1 SEHNR, CDR2 FQNEAQ (reference sequence). The CDR3 DNA is TGTGCCAGCAGCTTATCTTTCAATGAGCAGTTCTTC. This sequence encodes CASSLSFNEQFF.